This passage covers 7 T cell receptor beta chains from one sample sequenced in a study of T cell changes during pregnancy in multiple sclerosis. Produced via immunoSEQ multiplex PCR; TCRdb's table is partial and in-frame only. Of 30,000 to 45,000 clones in the sample, 92% were seen once. Sequencing was performed on PBMCs (not recorded whether the cells were cultured). The receptor source for this set is a female donor with multiple sclerosis, enrolled in a pregnancy study.

The chain has TRBV6-6 and TRBJ2-5; D call uncertain. Germline lookup yields CDR1 MNHNY and CDR2 SVGAGI (reference sequence). The length of the CDR3 is 14 residues. Trimming stripped 5 bases from V and 3 bases from J, with 13 bases between. The CDR3 sequence is CASSNTRGKETQYF. In DNA, the CDR3 is TGTGCCAGCAGTAATACCCGAGGAAAAGAGACCCAGTACTTC.

The chain has TRBV28 and TRBJ2-1; TRBD1 agrees at 8 bases. Germline CDR1 is MDHEN and CDR2 is SYDVKM. The ends lost 8 bases at V and 8 bases at J; junction bases unmatched: 14. The CDR3 runs 15 residues. The CDR3 sequence: CASGPPRQGNYEQFF. The CDR3 DNA reads TGTGCCAGCGGGCCGCCCAGACAGGGGAACTATGAGCAGTTCTTC.

As concerns this clone: The junction shows a germline mismatch at one end, possibly a read error. The chain carries TRBV7-2 and TRBJ2-7, with D perhaps matching TRBD2 (6 bases). The CDR3 loop spans 15 amino acids. Per germline, CDR1 SGHTA and CDR2 FQGNSA. The CDR3 sequence: CASRLALGGSYEQYF. CDR3 in DNA: TGTGCCAGCAGATTAGCCTTGGGGGGCTCCTACGAGCAGTACTTC.

This chain uses TRBV2 with TRBJ1-6; 10 positions agree with TRBD1. J was trimmed by 5 bases and V by 3 bases; bases with no gene match: 1. Germline CDR1 and CDR2: SNHLY and FYNNEI. This CDR3 is 15 amino acids long. This CDR3 is CASSEGQGNNSPLHF. The CDR3 bases are TGTGCCAGCAGTGAGGGACAGGGGAATAATTCACCCCTCCACTTT.

This clone was detected only a few times. The CDR3 bases are TGTGCCTGGAGTATGGGACAGGGGGACTCCTACAATGAGCAGTTCTTC. This translates into CAWSMGQGDSYNEQFF. The V and J genes are TRBV30 and TRBJ2-1, with 11 bases aligning to TRBD1. Germline V CDR1 and CDR2: GTSNPN, SVGIG (reference sequence). With 2 bases clipped from V and 0 bases from J, the junction kept 3 bases outside the gene matches. CDR3 length: 16 amino acids.

The rearrangement joins TRBV11-1 to TRBJ2-1; TRBD1 matches at 7 bases. The CDR3 sequence is 14 residues long. V was pared by 1 base and J by 5 bases, with 2 bases of the junction left unmatched. Germline CDR1 is SGHAT and CDR2 is FQDESV (reference sequence). This CDR3 is CASSLVTGDNEQFF. CDR3 DNA sequence: TGTGCCAGCAGCTTAGTTACAGGGGACAATGAGCAGTTCTTC.

The chain links TRBV11-3 to TRBJ1-5; a possible D gene is TRBD1 (6 bases). The CDR3 sequence is 17 residues long. Looked up from germline, CDR1 is SGHNT and CDR2 is YENEEA. The ends were cut back, 5 bases at V and 3 bases at J, with 20 bases in the middle. CDR3 in DNA: TGTGCCAGCAGCACAAGCAAGGAATACAGGGACAATCAGCCCCAGCATTTT. Its protein product is CASSTSKEYRDNQPQHF.